This TCR beta chain was documented in a study of T-cell reconstitution after alpha-beta-depleted transplantation in children. This clonotype turned up a few times. Unique molecular identifiers were used in preparing the TCRbeta library. MiXCR was run by TCRdb on the PCR reads, yielding one entry per CDR3 protein. Seen here are a few hundred thousand distinct CDR3 sequences, about 18% observed once, and the top ten hold roughly 3.3%. The CDR3 contains 13 residues. V was trimmed by 3 bases and J by 1 base, leaving 6 bases between them. Germline values: CDR1 SNHLY, CDR2 FYNNEI. The TCR sequence derives from a human donor who donated a stem cell graft to a child with acute lymphoblastic leukemia. The V call is TRBV2, the J call TRBJ1-1; no clear D gene. Sample: PBMCs from the stem cell graft donor, taken from the stem cell graft. CDR3: CASSDVGNTEAFF. As DNA, the CDR3 is TGTGCCAGCAGTGATGTCGGGAACACTGAAGCTTTCTTT.